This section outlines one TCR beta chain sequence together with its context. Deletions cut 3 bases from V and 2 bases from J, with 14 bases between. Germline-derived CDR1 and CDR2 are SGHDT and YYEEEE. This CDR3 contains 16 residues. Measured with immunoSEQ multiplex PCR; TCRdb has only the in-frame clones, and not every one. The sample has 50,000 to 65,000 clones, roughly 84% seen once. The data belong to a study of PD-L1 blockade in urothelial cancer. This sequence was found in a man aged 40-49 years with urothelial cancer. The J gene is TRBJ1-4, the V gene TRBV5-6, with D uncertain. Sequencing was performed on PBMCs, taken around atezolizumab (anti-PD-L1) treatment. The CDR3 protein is CASSSGSPLTNEKLFF. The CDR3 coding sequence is TGTGCCAGCAGCTCAGGATCCCCGCTCACTAATGAAAAACTGTTTTTT.